This T cell receptor (beta chain) was sequenced during a study of vaccination and CD4 T cells after COVID-19. At the level of the study: Timing of post-vaccine sample collection was a median about 72 days after dose two, with a range of 14 to 241. Cells received overlapping spike peptides from SARS-CoV-2, HCoV-NL63, HCoV-OC43 and HCoV-229E as stimulation.

Treatment: approximately nine-day PBMC culture with coronavirus spike peptide pools or control peptides (ViraFEST assay). For ViraFEST, peptide pools expanded antigen-specific T cells, after which the TCRs were sequenced. CDR3 size: 17 residues. The germline V gene has CDR1 KGHDR and CDR2 SFDVKD. Sequencing of the DNA from cultured CD4+ T cells was carried out with the Oncomine TCR Beta short-read assay. TCRdb reprocessed the PCR reads via MiXCR and lists one record per CDR3 protein. Here the sample spans about 15,000 distinct CDR3 sequences, 78% being singletons. With regard to this clonotype: The antigen remains unidentified. The junction departs from the called germline gene at one end, perhaps through a read error.

This clonotype was obtained from a human donor who received a COVID-19 vaccine. The chain combines TRBV24-1 with TRBJ2-5; 9 bases are a match to TRBD1. The sample in question was CD4+ T cells from blood, cultured in vitro, obtained after SARS-CoV-2 vaccination. CDR3 in amino acids: CAASAVGLTGGGETQYF. CDR3 bases: TGTGCCGCCAGTGCCGTAGGGCTTACAGGGGGCGGGGAGACCCAGTACTTC.